This is a list of T cell receptor beta chains from one sample in a study of cytomegalovirus exposure and HLA in healthy donors. Measured with immunoSEQ multiplex PCR; TCRdb has only the in-frame clones, and not every one. This table holds fewer than 200,000 clones, around 75% found once. Sequences were obtained from PBMCs. The receptor source for this set is a man younger than 30 in good health and CMV-seronegative. Each CDR3 is given with its conserved first and last residue. A D gene is named only where the DNA matches it firmly. Where a row states a size, it is once, few, many or the class of an expanded clone; other rows omit it.

V	J	size	D	CDR3	DNA
TRBV7-9	TRBJ1-2	NA	TRBD1	CSSSLNGQGAVGYTF	TGTTCCAGCAGCTTGAACGGACAGGGGGCGGTTGGCTACACCTTC
TRBV10-3	TRBJ2-1	NA	TRBD2	CAISESSGRAGMDNEQFF	TGTGCCATCAGTGAGTCTAGCGGGAGGGCCGGGATGGACAATGAGCAGTTCTTC
TRBV9	TRBJ2-7	NA	NA	CASSVEVRGEQYF	TGTGCCAGCAGCGTAGAGGTTCGAGGGGAGCAGTACTTC
TRBV7-2	TRBJ2-7	NA	NA	CASSAGGYEQYF	TGTGCCAGCAGCGCCGGGGGTTACGAGCAGTACTTC
TRBV6-5	TRBJ2-5	few	NA	CASSYSSGSPREQYF	TGTGCCAGCAGTTACTCGAGCGGATCCCCGCGAGAGCAGTACTTC
TRBV6-5	TRBJ2-1	NA	NA	CASSYGGEGWNEQFF	TGTGCCAGCAGTTACGGCGGGGAAGGGTGGAATGAGCAGTTCTTC
TRBV9	TRBJ1-1	NA	TRBD1	CASSGGDRGYTEAFF	TGTGCCAGCAGCGGGGGGGACAGGGGATACACTGAAGCTTTCTTT
TRBV4-1	TRBJ2-1	NA	TRBD2	CASSRRVWTSAYNEQFF	TGCGCCAGCAGCCGCCGAGTCTGGACTAGCGCGTACAATGAGCAGTTCTTC
TRBV9	TRBJ1-2	NA	NA	CASSLFMAANYGYTF	TGTGCCAGCAGCCTTTTCATGGCAGCGAACTATGGCTACACCTTC
TRBV2	TRBJ1-2	NA	NA	CASSPGQGPYGYTF	TGTGCCAGCAGCCCCGGGCAGGGCCCCTACGGCTACACCTTC
TRBV27	TRBJ2-7	NA	TRBD1	CASSYRGSSYEQYF	TGTGCCAGCAGTTACAGGGGAAGCTCCTACGAGCAGTACTTC
TRBV19	TRBJ2-7	NA	TRBD1	CASSKGQGIYEQYF	TGTGCCAGTAGTAAGGGACAGGGAATATACGAGCAGTACTTC
TRBV6-5	TRBJ1-4	many	NA	CASSQGIANEKLFF	TGTGCCAGCAGCCAGGGGATCGCTAATGAAAAACTGTTTTTT
TRBV19	TRBJ2-7	NA	TRBD1	CASSPGQSSYEQYF	TGTGCCAGTAGTCCGGGACAGAGTTCCTACGAGCAGTACTTC
TRBV18	TRBJ2-7	NA	TRBD1	CASSPPTGEYYEQYF	TGTGCCAGCTCACCACCCACAGGGGAGTACTACGAGCAGTACTTC